The rows below give T cell receptor beta chains drawn from one sample of a study of OX40 agonist ivuxolimab in advanced cancers. Assay: immunoSEQ multiplex PCR; the TCRdb copy retains only in-frame clones and omits some. This table holds 40,000 to 50,000 clones, 88% found once. The sample here was CD4+ or CD8+ T cells sorted from blood, taken in a trial of the OX40 agonist ivuxolimab. The receptors stem from an adult with an advanced solid tumor such as melanoma, head and neck, liver or kidney cancer. Both conserved end residues are part of each CDR3. The D gene is left open where the match is weak. Rows give clone size only sometimes, using once, few, many, or a class for an expanded clone.

D gene	J gene	clone size	V gene	CDR3 DNA	CDR3 protein
-	TRBJ2-1	-	TRBV28	TGTGCCAGCAGCTCCTCCGCGATTGAGCAGTTCTTC	CASSSSAIEQFF
-	TRBJ1-4	once	TRBV6-1	TGTGCCAGCAGTGAAGATTGGTCCGAGGAAAAACTGTTTTTT	CASSEDWSEEKLFF
TRBD1	TRBJ2-5	-	TRBV5-6	TGTGCCAGCAGCTTGGGACAGGGGCTCCAAGAGACCCAGTACTTC	CASSLGQGLQETQYF
TRBD1	TRBJ2-1	-	TRBV5-4	TGTGCCAGCAGCTTAGGACAGGACTCGACTTACAATGAGCAGTTCTTC	CASSLGQDSTYNEQFF
-	TRBJ2-7	-	TRBV27	TGTGCCAGCATGGCGTCAGGGGAGTACGAGCAGTACTTC	CASMASGEYEQYF
-	TRBJ1-2	-	TRBV9	TGTGCCAGCAGCGTATCCAGCTATGGCTACACCTTC	CASSVSSYGYTF
-	TRBJ2-3	once	TRBV28	TGTGCCAGCAGTTTTGGCGGGACCCGCACAGATACGCAGTATTTT	CASSFGGTRTDTQYF
-	TRBJ2-1	-	TRBV2	TGTGCCAGCAGTCCGGGGATCGGCTTTAATGAGCAGTTCTTC	CASSPGIGFNEQFF
-	TRBJ2-7	-	TRBV9	TGTGCCAGCAGCGCGGGAAACCTAGGAATCGACGAGCAGTACTTC	CASSAGNLGIDEQYF
TRBD1	TRBJ1-2	-	TRBV5-8	TGTGCCAGCAGCCAGGACAGGGGAATCGGCTACACCTTC	CASSQDRGIGYTF
-	TRBJ2-2	-	TRBV10-3	TGTGCCATCAGTGCCGGACGGACGAGCACCGGGGAGCTGTTTTTT	CAISAGRTSTGELFF